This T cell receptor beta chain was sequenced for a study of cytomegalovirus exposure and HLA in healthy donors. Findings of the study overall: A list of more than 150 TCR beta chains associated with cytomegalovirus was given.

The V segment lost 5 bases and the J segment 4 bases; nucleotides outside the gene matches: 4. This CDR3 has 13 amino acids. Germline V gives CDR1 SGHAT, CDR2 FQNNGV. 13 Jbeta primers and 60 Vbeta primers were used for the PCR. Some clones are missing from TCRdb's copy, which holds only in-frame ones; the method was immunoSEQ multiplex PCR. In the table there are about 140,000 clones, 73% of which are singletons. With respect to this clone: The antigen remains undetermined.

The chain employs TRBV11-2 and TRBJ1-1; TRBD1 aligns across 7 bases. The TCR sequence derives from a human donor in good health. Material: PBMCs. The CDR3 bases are TGTGCCAGCAGCCGGGGACAGTTCACTGAAGCTTTCTTT. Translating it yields CASSRGQFTEAFF. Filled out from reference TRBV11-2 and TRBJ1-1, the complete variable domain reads EAGVAQSPRYKIIEKRQSVAFWCNPISGHATLYWYQQILGQGPKLLIQFQNNGVVDDSQLPKDRFSAERLKGVDSTLKIQPAKLEDSAVYLCASSRGQFTEAFFGQGTRLTVV.